Below, 11 T cell receptor beta chains from the same sample are listed, as sequenced in a study of blood T cell repertoires in COVID-19 (dated by TCRdb to the early 2020s). The protocol used for the library was the immunoSEQ multiplex PCR assay. This is the immuneACCESS table as TCRdb keeps it, with only in-frame sequences that have V and J called. A part of the clones is gone; compared with another copy, unresolved V genes explain less than half, and the rest is unexplained. This sample gives 180,000 or so clones in total; approximately 80% of them show up just once. In total, the top ten clones hold under 15% of the sample. Sequenced: PBMCs or T cells enriched from blood (not recorded which). The receptors stem from a woman between 55 and 75 years old who had recovered from COVID-19.

The DNA of the CDR3 is TGCAGTGCTAGTAAAGGGGGGGATAACTATGGCTACACCTTC. Its translation is CSASKGGDNYGYTF. The V call is TRBV20-1, the J call TRBJ1-2; the D gene is possibly TRBD1 (6 bases). The V gene's germline CDR1 is DFQATT and CDR2 SNEGSKA (reference sequence). V gave up 3 bases and J gave up 1 base, with 12 bases separating them. The CDR3 is 14 residues long.

The V call is TRBV9, the J call TRBJ1-2, with D unclear. CDR3 size: 14 residues. CDR1 and CDR2 from the germline V gene are SGDLS and YYNGEE. Trimming took off 0 bases at V and 2 bases at J, with 8 bases between the two ends. CDR3 nucleotide sequence: TGTGCCAGCAGCGTAGGAGGAGGAAACTATGGCTACACCTTC. Protein: CASSVGGGNYGYTF.

This chain connects TRBV24-1 to TRBJ2-2; TRBD2 is a possible D gene (6 bases). This CDR3 contains 16 residues. CDR1 and CDR2 (germline): KGHDR, SFDVKD. Trimming pared 7 bases from V and 5 bases from J, leaving 19 bases between. CDR3 DNA sequence: TGTGCCACCAGCGACACCCGGAGGGGAGATACCGGGGAGCTGTTTTTT. Protein sequence: CATSDTRRGDTGELFF.

The chain is built from TRBV7-2 and TRBJ2-7, with D possibly being TRBD1 (5 bases). The CDR3 contains 15 residues. V was trimmed by 3 bases and J by 0 bases, leaving 12 bases between them. Per germline, CDR1 SGHTA and CDR2 FQGNSA. The CDR3 region has the DNA TGTGCCAGCAGCTTCCAACAGGCAAGCTCCTACGAGCAGTACTTC. Its translation: CASSFQQASSYEQYF.

The chain links TRBV5-1 to TRBJ2-1; 11 bases align to TRBD1. The CDR3 is made up of 16 amino acids. The J segment lost 3 bases and the V segment lost 3 bases, leaving 5 bases of the junction unmatched. Germline assignment: CDR1 SGHRS and CDR2 YFSETQ. CDR3 in DNA: TGCGCCAGCAGCTGGAGGGGACAGGGGGGCTACAATGAGCAGTTCTTC. The encoded protein is CASSWRGQGGYNEQFF.

The chain uses TRBV28 and TRBJ1-2; D unresolved. This CDR3 has 14 residues. Trimming shortened V by 5 bases and J by 10 bases, and 20 bases separated the two germline ends. Germline-derived CDR1 and CDR2 are MDHEN and SYDVKM. DNA of the CDR3: TGTGCCAGCAGTGTCGACAAGCCTCCTTACTCCTACACCTTC. Protein product: CASSVDKPPYSYTF.

This sequence joins TRBV28 and TRBJ1-2; no clear D gene. The CDR3 has 14 residues. Germline V gene sequence: CDR1 MDHEN, CDR2 SYDVKM. Trimming cost V 0 bases and J 3 bases, with 8 bases left between them. The CDR3 loop is CASSLWSGYYGYTF. CDR3 nucleotides: TGTGCCAGCAGTTTATGGTCGGGGTACTATGGCTACACCTTC.

V gene TRBV29-1 combines with J gene TRBJ2-5; the match to TRBD1 covers 9 bases. Germline CDR1 SQVTM, CDR2 ANQGSEA. This CDR3 comprises 16 residues. The trim removed 1 base at V and 1 base at J, leaving 7 bases unmatched. CDR3 protein: CSVEAPGGQGQETQYF. The DNA of the CDR3 is TGCAGCGTTGAAGCCCCGGGGGGACAGGGCCAAGAGACCCAGTACTTC.

V gene TRBV5-1 combines with J gene TRBJ2-4; possible D gene TRBD1, 6 bases. The CDR3 loop spans 17 amino acids. Trimming took 4 bases from V and 0 from J, leaving 17 bases between them. The germline gives CDR1 SGHRS, CDR2 YFSETQ. The CDR3 DNA reads TGCGCCAGCAGCCGGGCCGGCGGACAGCTAGCCAAAAACATTCAGTACTTC. Its translation: CASSRAGGQLAKNIQYF.

The J gene is TRBJ2-2, the V gene TRBV28; 9 bases fit TRBD2. J lost 0 bases, V lost 0 bases, and 11 bases had no gene match. This CDR3 is 20 amino acids long. CDR1 MDHEN and CDR2 SYDVKM come from the germline V gene. CDR3 coding DNA: TGTGCCAGCAGTTTATGGAGGGGGAGGAGCGGGAGGTCGAACACCGGGGAGCTGTTTTTT. Protein: CASSLWRGRSGRSNTGELFF.

CDR3 sequence (DNA): TGCGCCAGCAGCTTACTGACTAGCGGGGTCCCTGGAGGGCAGTACTTC. This sequence encodes CASSLLTSGVPGGQYF. The rearrangement joins TRBV5-1 to TRBJ2-7, with 11 bases fitting TRBD2. The CDR3 consists of 16 residues. Germline-derived CDR1 and CDR2 are SGHRS and YFSETQ. V dropped 2 bases and J dropped 9; count of bases not matched to a gene: 13.